Below, 19 T cell receptor beta chains from the same sample are listed, as sequenced in a study of CD8 T cells in Susac syndrome (dated by TCRdb to about 2019). The protocol used for the library was the immunoSEQ multiplex PCR assay. RNA was extracted with the RNeasy kit and 0.5 to 1 ug was reverse transcribed using random hexamers. TCRdb cleaned the public reads at Q25 with fastp, built clones with MiXCR and kept in-frame beta chains. One record per CDR3 amino acid sequence lists the most common genes and DNA. Across this sample there are some 110,000 distinct CDR3 sequences, with more than 80% seen only once. Approximately 0.29% of the sample goes to the ten largest clones. Input material: CD8+ T cells from PBMCs. The receptors originated from a human donor with multiple sclerosis.

This rearrangement joins TRBV29-1 to TRBJ2-5; the D gene is possibly TRBD1 (5 bases). Germline values: CDR1 SQVTM, CDR2 ANQGSEA. The CDR3 spans 14 residues. V lost 2 bases, J lost 3 bases, and 13 bases lay in between. In nucleotides, the CDR3 is TGCAGCGTTGAAAACGACAGTACCAAAGAGACCCAGTACTTC. This gives the protein CSVENDSTKETQYF.

In DNA form, the CDR3 reads TGTGCCACCCAGACGGGACAGGATTACAATGAGCAGTTCTTC. Translating gives CATQTGQDYNEQFF. The chain carries TRBV3-1 and TRBJ2-1; 8 bases line up with TRBD1. The germline V gene encodes CDR1 LGHDT and CDR2 YNNKEL (reference sequence). Trimming cost V 10 bases and J 4 bases; bases outside gene matches: 9. The CDR3 covers 14 residues.

The chain employs TRBV20-1 and TRBJ2-7; perhaps D is TRBD1 or TRBD2 (5 bases each). The CDR3 runs to 13 residues. Germline CDR1 reads DFQATT; CDR2 reads SNEGSKA (reference sequence). The germline V and J ends were trimmed by 4 bases and 2 bases, with 12 bases remaining between them. The CDR3: CSATYRGPYEQYF. CDR3 DNA sequence: TGCAGTGCTACGTACCGGGGCCCCTACGAGCAGTACTTC.

V gene TRBV5-1 combines with J gene TRBJ2-1, with D perhaps matching TRBD2 (5 bases). The CDR3 loop spans 13 amino acids. The V end lost 6 bases, the J end lost 10 bases, and 17 bases lay between the germline ends. Germline V gives CDR1 SGHRS, CDR2 YFSETQ. CDR3 amino acids: CASTRRDGEEQFF. CDR3 coding DNA: TGCGCCAGCACCCGTCGGGATGGGGAGGAGCAGTTCTTC.

The chain recombines TRBV29-1 with TRBJ1-5; D gene ambiguous. The CDR3 is 16 amino acids. V lost 0 bases and J 0 bases, leaving 12 bases between the germline ends. Germline V gives CDR1 SQVTM, CDR2 ANQGSEA. CDR3 sequence: CSVEEDREYSNQPQHF. In DNA, the CDR3 is TGCAGCGTTGAAGAGGACCGTGAGTATAGCAATCAGCCCCAGCATTTT. Combining the CDR3 with reference TRBV29-1 and TRBJ1-5 gives the whole variable domain SAVISQKPSRDICQRGTSLTIQCQVDSQVTMMFWYRQQPGQSLTLIATANQGSEATYESGFVIDKFPISRPNLTFSTLTVSNMSPEDSSIYLCSVEEDREYSNQPQHFGDGTRLSIL.

The rearrangement links TRBV3-1 to TRBJ2-5, with D uncertain. Germline V gene lookup returns CDR1 LGHDT and CDR2 YNNKEL (reference sequence). This CDR3 has 16 residues. V lost 6 bases and J 1 base, leaving 18 bases between the germline ends. CDR3 in amino acids: CASSTSRGGLQETQYF. DNA of the CDR3: TGTGCCAGCAGTACATCTCGTGGCGGCCTCCAAGAGACCCAGTACTTC.

The rearrangement joins TRBV20-1 to TRBJ2-3; D gene uncertain. Germline CDR1 and CDR2: DFQATT and SNEGSKA (reference sequence). This CDR3 spans 16 amino acids. With 2 bases removed from V and 0 bases from J, the gap between germline ends came to 15 bases. For the CDR3, the DNA is TGCAGTGCTAGATCCGCTGGCGGCTTGAGCACAGATACGCAGTATTTT. Its translation: CSARSAGGLSTDTQYF.

Here the CDR3 DNA reads TGTGCCAGCAGCCCCCCCGGGGGAGTAGGCAAAAACATTCAGTACTTC. Translated: CASSPPGGVGKNIQYF. This sequence joins TRBV13 and TRBJ2-4; D is perhaps TRBD2 (6 bases). The germline V gene encodes CDR1 PRHDT and CDR2 FYEKMQ (reference sequence). V shed 5 bases and J shed 3 bases, with 17 bases lying between them. This CDR3 has 16 amino acids. The variable domain in full, completed from reference TRBV13 and TRBJ2-4, reads AAGVIQSPRHLIKEKRETATLKCYPIPRHDTVYWYQQGPGQDPQFLISFYEKMQSDKGSIPDRFSAQQFSDYHSELNMSSLELGDSALYFCASSPPGGVGKNIQYFGAGTRLSVL.

V usage is TRBV29-1 and J usage is TRBJ2-1; D may be TRBD1 (5 bases). Trimming took 6 bases from V and 3 from J, leaving 12 bases between them. The CDR3 runs 13 residues. Per germline, CDR1 SQVTM and CDR2 ANQGSEA. DNA for the CDR3: TGCAGCGTCCGAAGGGGTTACTACAATGAGCAGTTCTTC. As protein: CSVRRGYYNEQFF.

This chain's CDR3 is CASSKGRETGPSAQYF. CDR3 sequence (DNA): TGTGCCAGCAGCAAAGGAAGGGAGACAGGGCCCAGCGCCCAGTACTTC. The gene calls are TRBV21-1 and TRBJ2-5; no check of the table's D call, TRBD1, against the DNA was made. TRBV21-1 is a pseudogene locus. The CDR3 runs 16 residues.

This chain connects TRBV18 to TRBJ2-7, with 11 bases identical to TRBD2. Trimming cost V 2 bases and J 3 bases; bases outside gene matches: 15. The CDR3 loop spans 19 amino acids. Germline values: CDR1 KGHSH, CDR2 LQKENI. The CDR3 nucleotides read TGTGCCAGCTCACCATCCGCTAGCGGGGGGTCCATCCTCATCTACGAGCAGTACTTC. It encodes CASSPSASGGSILIYEQYF.

This chain uses TRBV11-2 with TRBJ2-5; D unclear. The germline V gene has CDR1 SGHAT and CDR2 FQNNGV. The CDR3 has 13 amino acids. V lost 1 base and J lost 4, with 7 bases in between. CDR3 DNA sequence: TGTGCCAGCAGCTTAGGCGGCCCAGAGACCCAGTACTTC. This translates into CASSLGGPETQYF.

This sequence joins TRBV25-1 and TRBJ2-1; the D gene is possibly TRBD2 (7 bases). Deletions cut 1 base from V and 4 bases from J, with 20 bases between. The CDR3 has 18 residues. Germline CDR1 MGHDK, CDR2 SYGVNS. CDR3 in DNA: TGTGCCAGCAGTGAATGTGACGAAGGGGGGGGGCCTTACAATGAGCAGTTCTTC. Protein product: CASSECDEGGGPYNEQFF.

This clonotype was observed once. The chain carries TRBV29-1 and TRBJ1-1; 7 nucleotides agree with TRBD1. Unmatched junction bases numbered 6, after V lost 3 bases and J lost 5 bases. Germline CDR1 and CDR2: SQVTM and ANQGSEA. The CDR3 consists of 13 residues. CDR3 in DNA: TGCAGCGTTGACGAGGGGGCATATACTGAAGCTTTCTTT. Amino acid sequence: CSVDEGAYTEAFF.

The CDR3 DNA is TGCAGTGCGGCCCCGGGACTAGATCATGAGCAGTTCTTC. Residues: CSAAPGLDHEQFF. The rearrangement links TRBV20-1 to TRBJ2-1; 8 nucleotides align to TRBD2. The V gene end was trimmed by 6 bases and the J gene end by 8 bases; junction bases not matched to a gene: 9. From germline, CDR1 is DFQATT and CDR2 SNEGSKA (reference sequence). The CDR3 runs to 13 residues.

V is TRBV7-9 and J is TRBJ2-2; D possibly corresponds to TRBD1 (6 bases). Germline V gene lookup returns CDR1 SEHNR and CDR2 FQNEAQ (reference sequence). CDR3 length: 12 amino acids. Trimming cost V 7 bases and J 7 bases, with 10 bases left between them. The CDR3 nucleotides read TGTGCCAGCACCCAAGGGGGCGGGGAGCTGTTTTTT. Protein sequence: CASTQGGGELFF.

CDR3 coding DNA: TGTGCCAGCAGCTATTACGTGGGGGGGCGCCATGAGCAGTTCTTC. This codes for CASSYYVGGRHEQFF. The V gene is TRBV7-8, the J gene TRBJ2-1; D perhaps matches TRBD2 (7 bases). V dropped 4 bases and J dropped 8 bases, with 18 bases sitting between them. The germline gives CDR1 SGHVS, CDR2 FQNEAQ. The CDR3 sequence is 15 residues long.

The chain combines TRBV13 with TRBJ1-3; D is unclear. The germline V and J ends were trimmed by 7 bases and 4 bases, with 8 bases remaining between them. Germline assignment: CDR1 PRHDT and CDR2 FYEKMQ (reference sequence). The length of the CDR3 is 12 residues. In nucleotides, the CDR3 is TGTGCCAGCACTTCTAGGGGAAACACCATATATTTT. As protein: CASTSRGNTIYF. Together with reference TRBV13 and TRBJ1-3, the CDR3 gives the full variable domain: AAGVIQSPRHLIKEKRETATLKCYPIPRHDTVYWYQQGPGQDPQFLISFYEKMQSDKGSIPDRFSAQQFSDYHSELNMSSLELGDSALYFCASTSRGNTIYFGEGSWLTVV.

J is TRBJ2-1 and V is TRBV30; D might be TRBD1 or TRBD2, each matching 6 bases. CDR3 length equals 16 residues. V dropped 0 bases and J dropped 7 bases, with 19 bases sitting between them. Germline CDR1 GTSNPN, CDR2 SVGIG (reference sequence). For the CDR3, the DNA is TGTGCCTGGAGTGTGCCCCTATGGGGGGCCGGGAATGAGCAGTTCTTC. Translation gives CAWSVPLWGAGNEQFF.